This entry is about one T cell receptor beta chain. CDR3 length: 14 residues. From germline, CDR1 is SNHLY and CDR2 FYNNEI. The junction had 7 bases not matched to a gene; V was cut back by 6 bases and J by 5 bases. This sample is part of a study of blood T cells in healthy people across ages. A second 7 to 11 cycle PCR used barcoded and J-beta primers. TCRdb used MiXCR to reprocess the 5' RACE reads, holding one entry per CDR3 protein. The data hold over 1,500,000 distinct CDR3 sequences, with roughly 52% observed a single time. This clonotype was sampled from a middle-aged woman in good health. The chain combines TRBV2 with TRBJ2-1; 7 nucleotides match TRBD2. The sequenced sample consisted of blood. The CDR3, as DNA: TGTGCCAGCAGGATCTCGCTAGCGGACAATGAGCAGTTCTTC. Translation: CASRISLADNEQFF.